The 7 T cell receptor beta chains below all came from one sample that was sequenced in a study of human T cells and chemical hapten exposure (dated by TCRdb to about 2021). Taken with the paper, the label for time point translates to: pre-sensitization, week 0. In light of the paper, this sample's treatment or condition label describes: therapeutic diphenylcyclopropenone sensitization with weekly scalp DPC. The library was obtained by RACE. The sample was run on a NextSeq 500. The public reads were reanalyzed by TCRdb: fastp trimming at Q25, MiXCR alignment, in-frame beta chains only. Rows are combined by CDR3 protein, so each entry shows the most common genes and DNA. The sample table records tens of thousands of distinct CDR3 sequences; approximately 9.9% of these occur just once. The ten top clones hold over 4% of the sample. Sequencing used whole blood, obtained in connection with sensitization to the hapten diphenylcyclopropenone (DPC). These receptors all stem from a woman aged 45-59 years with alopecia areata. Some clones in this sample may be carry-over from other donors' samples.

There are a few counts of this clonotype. The DNA of the CDR3 is TGTGCCAGCAGCTTGGGACTAGCGGGGACCGAGCAGTACTTC. This codes for CASSLGLAGTEQYF. The chain combines TRBV7-9 with TRBJ2-7; 13 nucleotides agree with TRBD2. CDR1 and CDR2 (germline): SEHNR, FQNEAQ (reference sequence). This CDR3 is built from 14 residues. V lost 3 bases to trimming and J lost 6 bases; unmatched junction nucleotides: 2.

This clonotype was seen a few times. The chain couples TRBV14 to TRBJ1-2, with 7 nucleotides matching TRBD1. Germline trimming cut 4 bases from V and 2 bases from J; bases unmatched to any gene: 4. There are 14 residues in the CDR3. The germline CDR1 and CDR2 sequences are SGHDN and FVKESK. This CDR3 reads CASSPQQGNYGYTF. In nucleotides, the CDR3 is TGTGCCAGCAGCCCACAACAGGGGAACTATGGCTACACCTTC.

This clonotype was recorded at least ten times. The CDR3 loop reads CASSQYDRYEQFF. The CDR3 nucleotides are TGTGCCAGCAGCCAATATGATAGGTATGAGCAGTTCTTC. The chain links TRBV3-1 to TRBJ2-1; no reliable D call. The V gene lost 2 bases and the J gene lost 8 bases, with 10 bases spanning the gap. There are 13 residues in the CDR3. In germline, CDR1 is LGHDT, CDR2 YNNKEL (reference sequence).

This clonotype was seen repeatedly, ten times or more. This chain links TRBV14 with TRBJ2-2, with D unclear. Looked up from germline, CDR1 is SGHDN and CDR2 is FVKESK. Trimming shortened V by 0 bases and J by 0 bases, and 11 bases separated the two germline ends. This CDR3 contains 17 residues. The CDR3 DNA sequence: TGTGCCAGCAGCCAAGACCGGCAGCGCACGAACACCGGGGAGCTGTTTTTT. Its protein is CASSQDRQRTNTGELFF.

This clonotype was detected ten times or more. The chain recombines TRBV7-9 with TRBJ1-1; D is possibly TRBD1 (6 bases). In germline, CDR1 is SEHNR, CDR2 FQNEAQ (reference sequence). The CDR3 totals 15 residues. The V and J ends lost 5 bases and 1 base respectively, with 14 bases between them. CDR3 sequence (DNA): TGTGCCAGCAGCCTTCTCACAGGGAAGAACACTGAAGCTTTCTTT. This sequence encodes CASSLLTGKNTEAFF.

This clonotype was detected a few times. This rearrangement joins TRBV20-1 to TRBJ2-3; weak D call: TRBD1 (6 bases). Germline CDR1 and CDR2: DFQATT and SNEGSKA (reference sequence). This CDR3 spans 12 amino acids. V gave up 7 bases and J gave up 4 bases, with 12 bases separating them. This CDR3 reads CSVDTGPDTQYF. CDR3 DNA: TGCAGTGTTGACACAGGGCCAGATACGCAGTATTTT.

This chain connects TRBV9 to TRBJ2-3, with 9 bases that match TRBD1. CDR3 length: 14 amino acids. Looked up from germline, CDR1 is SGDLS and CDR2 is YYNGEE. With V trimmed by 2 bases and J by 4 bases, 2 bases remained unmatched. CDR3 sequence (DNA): TGTGCCAGCAGCGTCCGGGACAGGGCAGATACGCAGTATTTT. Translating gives CASSVRDRADTQYF. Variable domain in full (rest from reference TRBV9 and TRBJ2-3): DSGVTQTPKHLITATGQRVTLRCSPRSGDLSVYWYQQSLDQGLQFLIQYYNGEERAKGNILERFSAQQFPDLHSELNLSSLELGDSALYFCASSVRDRADTQYFGPGTRLTVL.